Sequencing of this TCR beta chain was carried out in a study of neurological immune-mediated disorders. The study, taken as a whole, reports: There was no clinical or MRI feature that was associated with the multiple sclerosis repertoire cluster.

This clonotype came up many times. Its specificity is unknown. A 10-nucleotide random UMI tagged transcripts in template-switch 5'RACE cDNA synthesis. One entry per CDR3 protein, called by TCRdb with MiXCR from the 5' RACE reads. The table includes about 74,000 distinct CDR3 sequences, 4% to 6% detected once. Unmatched junction bases numbered 5, after V lost 6 bases and J lost 3 bases. Germline assignment: CDR1 SQVTM and CDR2 ANQGSEA. The CDR3 contains 14 residues. The TCR originated in a man aged 18-30 years with multiple sclerosis. This rearrangement joins TRBV29-1 to TRBJ2-2, with 9 positions matching TRBD2. The source material was PBMCs. CDR3 region: CSVRTSADTGELFF. The CDR3 DNA reads TGCAGCGTCAGGACTAGCGCCGACACCGGGGAGCTGTTTTTT.